This T cell receptor (beta chain) was profiled in a study of a mutant IDH1 vaccine in newly diagnosed glioma. Study context: The week-35 safety follow-up was V12, and the week-47 study end was V13.

This CDR3 comprises 14 residues. Trimming removed 6 bases from V and 1 base from J, with 13 bases in between. The germline V gene has CDR1 MDHEN and CDR2 SYDVKM. Measured with immunoSEQ multiplex PCR; TCRdb has only the in-frame clones, and not every one. The table lists about 94,000 clones, about nine tenths of them singletons. On this clone itself: The target antigen is unknown.

Study-level findings and limits: It seemed that pseudoprogression was not linked to changes in the top peripheral T cell clonotypes.

The sample's time point: week 47, end of study. Topical imiquimod accompanied each vaccine dose, which consisted of 300 ug of mutant IDH1 20-mer peptide. The sequencing used PBMCs, collected from a glioma patient whose treatment included an IDH1 peptide vaccine. This TCR came from a woman aged 45-65 years with glioma. V and J are TRBV28 and TRBJ2-7; D is undetermined. CDR3 sequence reads: CASRPMGRSYEQYF. The CDR3 DNA is TGTGCCAGCAGACCTATGGGCAGGTCCTACGAGCAGTACTTC.